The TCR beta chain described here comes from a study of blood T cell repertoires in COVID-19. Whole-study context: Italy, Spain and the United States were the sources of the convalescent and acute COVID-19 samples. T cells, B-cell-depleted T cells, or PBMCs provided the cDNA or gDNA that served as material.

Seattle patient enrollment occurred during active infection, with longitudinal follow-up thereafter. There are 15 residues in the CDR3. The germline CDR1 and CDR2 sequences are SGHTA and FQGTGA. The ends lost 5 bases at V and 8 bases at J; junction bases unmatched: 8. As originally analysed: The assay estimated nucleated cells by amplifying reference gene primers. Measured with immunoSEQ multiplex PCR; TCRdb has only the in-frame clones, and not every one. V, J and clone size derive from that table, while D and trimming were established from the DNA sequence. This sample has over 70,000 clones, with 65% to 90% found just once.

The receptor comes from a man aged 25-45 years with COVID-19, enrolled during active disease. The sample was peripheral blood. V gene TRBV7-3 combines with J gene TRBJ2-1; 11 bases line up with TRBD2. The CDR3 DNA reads TGTGCCAGCAGCGTTACTAGCGGGAGTAGCGATGAGCAGTTCTTC. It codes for CASSVTSGSSDEQFF.